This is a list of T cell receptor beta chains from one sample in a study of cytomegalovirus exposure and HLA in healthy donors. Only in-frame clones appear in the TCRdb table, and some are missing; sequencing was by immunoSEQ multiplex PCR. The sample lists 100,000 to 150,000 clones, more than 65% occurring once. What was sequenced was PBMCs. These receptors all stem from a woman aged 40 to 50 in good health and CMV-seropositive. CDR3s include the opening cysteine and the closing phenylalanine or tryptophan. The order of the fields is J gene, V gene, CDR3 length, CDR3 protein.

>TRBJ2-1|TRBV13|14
CASSWGLAGNEQFF
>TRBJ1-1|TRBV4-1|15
CASSQMGNTQGSAFF
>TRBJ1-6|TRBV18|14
CASSLDRVDSPLHF
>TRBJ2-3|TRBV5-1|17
CASSKGLAGGPTDTQYF
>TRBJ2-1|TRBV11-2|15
CASSPLAGAYNEQFF
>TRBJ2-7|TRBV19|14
CASSGTGRLNEQYF
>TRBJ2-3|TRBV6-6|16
CASAEGRLAGTDTQYF
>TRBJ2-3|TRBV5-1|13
CASSLPGADTQYF
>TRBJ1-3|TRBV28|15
CASAPTGGYGNTIYF
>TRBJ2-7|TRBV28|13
CASSSSISYEQYF
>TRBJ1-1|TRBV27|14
CASSLQSRNTEAFF
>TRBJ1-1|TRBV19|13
CATRTGPNTEAFF
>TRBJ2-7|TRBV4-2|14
CASSPGLLTYEQYF
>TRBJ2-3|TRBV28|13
CASLDSSTDTQYF
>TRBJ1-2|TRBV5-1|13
CASSVTGYYGYTF
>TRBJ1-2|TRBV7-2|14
CASSSGTGGYGYTF
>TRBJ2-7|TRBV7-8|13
CASSLGASGEQYF
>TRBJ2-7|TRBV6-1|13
CASKTVSTYEQYF
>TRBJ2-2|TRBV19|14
CASSVTENTGELFF
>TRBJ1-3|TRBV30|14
CAWKAGYSGNTIYF
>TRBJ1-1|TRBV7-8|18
CASSSPGTGGFLNTEAFF
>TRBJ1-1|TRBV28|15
CASSPRQGGDAEAFF
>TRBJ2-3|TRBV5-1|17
CASSLESSGRDPDTQYF
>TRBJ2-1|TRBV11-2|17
CASSSLDGGSSYNEQFF
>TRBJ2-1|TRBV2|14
CASSEVTGVNEQFF
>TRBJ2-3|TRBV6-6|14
CASSRDRGRDTQYF
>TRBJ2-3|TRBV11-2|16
CASSLGLAPSTDTQYF
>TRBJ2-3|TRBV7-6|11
CASSSADTQYF
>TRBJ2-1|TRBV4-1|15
CASSRGTGDFNEQFF
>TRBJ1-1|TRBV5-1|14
CASSTGTMNTEAFF
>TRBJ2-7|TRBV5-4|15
CASSLGQGSSYEQYF
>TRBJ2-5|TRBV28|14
CASRPQGRGETQYF
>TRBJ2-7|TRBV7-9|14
CASSSTRVSDEQYF
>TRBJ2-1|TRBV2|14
CASRQDREDNEQFF
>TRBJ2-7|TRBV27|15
CASSRGQGVIYEQYF
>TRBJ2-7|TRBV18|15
CASSPKAGDVYEQYF
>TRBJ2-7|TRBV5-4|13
CASGSGANYEQYF
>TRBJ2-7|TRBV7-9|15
CASSRYSGLGYEQYF
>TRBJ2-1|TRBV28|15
CASSFSGTRYNEQFF